This TCR beta chain was identified in a study of T cell changes during pregnancy in multiple sclerosis. Trimming left V 6 bases short and J 3 bases short, with 12 bases between. Germline CDR1 reads MNHEY; CDR2 reads SVGAGI. The CDR3 runs 14 residues. Data came from immunoSEQ multiplex PCR; TCRdb stores just in-frame clones and leaves some out. The sample carries 17,000 or so clones, 95% to 96% recorded once. The TCR sequence derives from a female donor with multiple sclerosis, enrolled in a pregnancy study. Source: peripheral blood, taken in the third trimester of pregnancy. V is TRBV6-5 and J is TRBJ2-4; a weak D match, TRBD2 (6 bases). The CDR3 loop reads CASRSARGKNIQYF. The CDR3 region has the DNA TGTGCCAGCAGATCCGCGCGGGGCAAAAACATTCAGTACTTC.